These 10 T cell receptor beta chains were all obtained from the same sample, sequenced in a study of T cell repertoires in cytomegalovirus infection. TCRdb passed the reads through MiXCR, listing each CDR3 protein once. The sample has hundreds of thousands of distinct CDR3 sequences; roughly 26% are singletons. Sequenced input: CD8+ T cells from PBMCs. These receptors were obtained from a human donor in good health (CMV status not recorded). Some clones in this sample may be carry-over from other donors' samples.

The CDR3 sequence is CASTVTGANTGELFF. The CDR3 DNA is TGTGCCAGCACTGTGACAGGGGCGAACACCGGGGAGCTGTTTTTT. The chain has TRBV12-3 or TRBV12-4 and TRBJ2-2, with 8 nucleotides matching TRBD1. V lost 7 bases, J lost 0 bases, and 4 bases stayed unmatched. The CDR3 has 15 amino acids.

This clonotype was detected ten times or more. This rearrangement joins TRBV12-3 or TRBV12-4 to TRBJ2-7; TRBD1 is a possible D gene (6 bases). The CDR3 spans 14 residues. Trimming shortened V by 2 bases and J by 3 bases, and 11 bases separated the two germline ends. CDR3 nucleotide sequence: TGTGCCAGCAGTTTACCAGGACAGTTCTACGAGCAGTACTTC. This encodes CASSLPGQFYEQYF.

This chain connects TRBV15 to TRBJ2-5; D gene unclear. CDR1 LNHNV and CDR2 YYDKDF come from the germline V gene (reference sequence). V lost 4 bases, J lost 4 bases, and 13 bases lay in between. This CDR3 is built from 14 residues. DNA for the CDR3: TGTGCCACCAGCACTGGCCTACGGGTAGAGACCCAGTACTTC. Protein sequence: CATSTGLRVETQYF.

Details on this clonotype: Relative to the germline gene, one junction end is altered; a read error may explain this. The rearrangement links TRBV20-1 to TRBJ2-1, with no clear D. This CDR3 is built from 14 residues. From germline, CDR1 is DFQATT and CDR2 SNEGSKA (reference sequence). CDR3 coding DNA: TGCAGTGCTCGAGACTCCTTGGGTACCAATGAGCAGTTCTTC. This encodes CSARDSLGTNEQFF.

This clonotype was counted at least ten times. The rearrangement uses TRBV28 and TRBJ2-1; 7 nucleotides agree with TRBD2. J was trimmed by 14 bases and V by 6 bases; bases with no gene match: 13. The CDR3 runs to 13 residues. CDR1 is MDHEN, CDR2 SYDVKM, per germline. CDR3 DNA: TGTGCCAGCAGCCCACGGGGGGATCGACGGGAGTTCTTC. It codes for CASSPRGDRREFF.

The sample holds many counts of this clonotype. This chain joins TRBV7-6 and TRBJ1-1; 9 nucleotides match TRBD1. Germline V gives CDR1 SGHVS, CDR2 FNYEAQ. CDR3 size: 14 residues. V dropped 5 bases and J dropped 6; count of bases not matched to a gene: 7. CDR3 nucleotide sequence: TGTGCCAGCAGCCTTGGGACAGGGAAGGCTGAAGCTTTCTTT. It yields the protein CASSLGTGKAEAFF.

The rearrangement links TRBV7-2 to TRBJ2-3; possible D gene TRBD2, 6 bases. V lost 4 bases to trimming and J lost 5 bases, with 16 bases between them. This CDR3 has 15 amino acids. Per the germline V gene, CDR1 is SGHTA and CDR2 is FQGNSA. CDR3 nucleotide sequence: TGTGCCAGCAGCTCTTTGACTAGAAGGATAGATACGCAGTATTTT. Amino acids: CASSSLTRRIDTQYF.

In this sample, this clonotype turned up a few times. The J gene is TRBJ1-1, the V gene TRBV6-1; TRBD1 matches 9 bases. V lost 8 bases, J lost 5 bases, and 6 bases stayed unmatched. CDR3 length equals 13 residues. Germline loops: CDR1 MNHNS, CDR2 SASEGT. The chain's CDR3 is CASQRQGGTEAFF. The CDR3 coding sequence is TGTGCCAGCCAACGACAGGGGGGGACTGAAGCTTTCTTT.

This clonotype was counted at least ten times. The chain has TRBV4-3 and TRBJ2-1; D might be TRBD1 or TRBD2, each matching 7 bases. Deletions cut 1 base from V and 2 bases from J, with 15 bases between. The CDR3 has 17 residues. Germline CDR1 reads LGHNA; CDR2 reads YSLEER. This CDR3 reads CASSQGAPGGAYNEQFF. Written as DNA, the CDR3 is TGCGCCAGCAGCCAAGGAGCCCCAGGGGGGGCCTACAATGAGCAGTTCTTC.

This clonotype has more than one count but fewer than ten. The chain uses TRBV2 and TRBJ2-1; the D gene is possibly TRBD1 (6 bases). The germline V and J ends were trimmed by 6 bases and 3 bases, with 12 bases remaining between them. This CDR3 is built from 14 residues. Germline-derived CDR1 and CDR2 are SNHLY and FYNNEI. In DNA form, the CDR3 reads TGTGCCAGCAGGCTCAGGGGAAGCTACAATGAGCAGTTCTTC. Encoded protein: CASRLRGSYNEQFF.